This T cell receptor (beta chain) was recorded in a study of cytomegalovirus exposure and HLA in healthy donors. This CDR3 region has 14 residues. Trimming took 8 bases from V and 8 from J, leaving 21 bases between them. Germline V gene data show CDR1 as SEHNR and CDR2 as FQNEAQ (reference sequence). Study-level findings and limits: The analysis excluded some indistinguishable V segments, including TRBV6-2 and TRBV6-3. Cytomegalovirus-associated TCR beta chains were listed, numbering approximately 150. Usually a TCR sequence was rare, but some public TCRs were found in many donors.

Details on this clone: What it recognizes is unknown.

PCR primers comprised 60 Vbeta and 13 Jbeta primers. Repertoires were generated with immunoSEQ multiplex PCR, while TCRdb's copy carries only in-frame clones and drops some. The table records approximately 80,000 clones, 65% to 75% of them present only once. Sequencing was done on a sample of PBMCs. V is TRBV7-9 and J is TRBJ1-2; maybe TRBD1 (5 bases). This TCR came from a young man in good health and CMV-seropositive. The CDR3 loop is CASSQGEHGGGYTF. DNA of the CDR3: TGTGCCAGCTCCCAGGGCGAGCACGGCGGAGGCTACACCTTC. Full variable domain (remainder filled in from reference TRBV7-9 and TRBJ1-2): DTGVSQNPRHKITKRGQNVTFRCDPISEHNRLYWYRQTLGQGPEFLTYFQNEAQLEKSRLLSDRFSAERPKGSFSTLEIQRTEQGDSAMYLCASSQGEHGGGYTFGSGTRLTVV.